The 13 T cell receptor beta chains in this list originate from one sample, sequenced in a study of OX40 agonist ivuxolimab in advanced cancers. Using immunoSEQ multiplex PCR, the repertoire was profiled, and TCRdb retains in-frame clones only, with some absent. The sample consists of around 20,000 clones, about 76% of them appearing once. Material: CD4+ or CD8+ T cells sorted from blood, obtained in a trial of the OX40 agonist ivuxolimab. The source of these receptors is an adult with an advanced solid tumor such as melanoma, head and neck, liver or kidney cancer.

The chain joins TRBV28 to TRBJ2-3, with D tentatively TRBD1 or TRBD2 (6 bases each). V shed 2 bases and J shed 6 bases, with 15 bases lying between them. Per germline, CDR1 MDHEN and CDR2 SYDVKM. The CDR3 length is 15 residues. The CDR3 sequence is CASSLRGTLLDTQYF. CDR3 in DNA: TGTGCCAGCAGTTTACGCGGGACACTTCTGGATACGCAGTATTTT. The complete variable domain, with remaining parts taken from reference TRBV28 and TRBJ2-3, reads DVKVTQSSRYLVKRTGEKVFLECVQDMDHENMFWYRQDPGLGLRLIYFSYDVKMKEKGDIPEGYSVSREKKERFSLILESASTNQTSMYLCASSLRGTLLDTQYFGPGTRLTVL.

This clone was found a few times. The CDR3 here is CASSVEGGGGTGELFF. The CDR3 DNA follows: TGTGCCAGCAGCGTAGAGGGGGGCGGTGGCACCGGGGAGCTGTTTTTT. V usage is TRBV9 and J usage is TRBJ2-2, with D perhaps TRBD1 or TRBD2 (6 bases each). CDR1 is SGDLS, CDR2 YYNGEE, per germline. The CDR3 has 16 residues. The V end was cut by 0 bases, the J end by 4 bases, with 13 bases between.

The chain employs TRBV9 and TRBJ2-5; 7 positions agree with TRBD2. The germline CDR1 and CDR2 sequences are SGDLS and YYNGEE. CDR3 length: 15 residues. Trimming at V came to 4 bases and at J to 2 bases, leaving 8 bases not matched to a gene. CDR3 coding DNA: TGTGCCAGCAGCAGCGCGTCGGGAGGTCAAGAGACCCAGTACTTC. Residues: CASSSASGGQETQYF.

The table lists this clone with a count of one. J is TRBJ2-7 and V is TRBV29-1, with a tentative D call TRBD1 (6 bases). Trimming shortened V by 0 bases and J by 1 base, and 7 bases separated the two germline ends. Looked up from germline, CDR1 is SQVTM and CDR2 is ANQGSEA. This CDR3 comprises 13 residues. CDR3 sequence: CSVEEGASYEQYF. The CDR3 DNA sequence: TGCAGCGTTGAAGAGGGGGCGTCCTACGAGCAGTACTTC.

The chain recombines TRBV6-1 with TRBJ2-6; D is uncertain. V lost 2 bases to trimming and J lost 0 bases, with 2 bases between them. The CDR3 has 14 amino acids. Looked up from germline, CDR1 is MNHNS and CDR2 is SASEGT. This CDR3 reads CASSEFSGANVLTF. In DNA form, the CDR3 reads TGTGCCAGCAGTGAATTCTCTGGGGCCAACGTCCTGACTTTC.

The V call is TRBV5-6, the J call TRBJ2-7; maybe TRBD2 (6 bases). Trimming took off 0 bases at V and 7 bases at J, with 14 bases between the two ends. The V gene's germline CDR1 is SGHDT and CDR2 YYEEEE. The CDR3 loop spans 14 amino acids. Here the CDR3 DNA reads TGTGCCAGCAGCTTGGTAGGAGGGTCGGGGGAGCAGTACTTC. Protein: CASSLVGGSGEQYF.

The CDR3 bases are TGTGCCAGCAGCTTGGTTGGGGGAGAAAAACTGTTTTTT. It encodes CASSLVGGEKLFF. V gene TRBV5-4 combines with J gene TRBJ1-4, with a weak D call TRBD1 (5 bases). The V gene's germline CDR1 is SGHNT and CDR2 YYREEE (reference sequence). This CDR3 is 13 amino acids long. Trimming shortened V by 0 bases and J by 8 bases, and 8 bases separated the two germline ends.

The chain uses TRBV27 and TRBJ2-1; TRBD1 aligns across 9 bases. The germline CDR1 and CDR2 sequences are MNHEY and SMNVEV (reference sequence). CDR3 size: 14 residues. V lost 5 bases and J lost 6; bases outside the gene matches: 5. In DNA form, the CDR3 reads TGTGCCAGCAGTGGACAGGGGACGTTCAATGAGCAGTTCTTC. This sequence encodes CASSGQGTFNEQFF.

This sequence joins TRBV15 and TRBJ2-3; 8 bases agree with TRBD2. This CDR3 has 16 amino acids. Germline CDR1 reads LNHNV; CDR2 reads YYDKDF (reference sequence). The ends lost 5 bases at V and 9 bases at J; junction bases unmatched: 16. Here the CDR3 DNA reads TGTGCCACCAGCCAGACGCCGCGGGAGGAAAGAGGCACGCAGTATTTT. Translated, it gives CATSQTPREERGTQYF.

This chain connects TRBV27 to TRBJ2-3; 7 nucleotides align to TRBD2. This CDR3 has 13 amino acids. Germline V gene lookup returns CDR1 MNHEY and CDR2 SMNVEV (reference sequence). With V trimmed by 5 bases and J by 4 bases, 3 bases remained unmatched. CDR3 protein: CASSPAGPDTQYF. CDR3 sequence (DNA): TGTGCCAGCAGTCCAGCGGGGCCAGATACGCAGTATTTT.

Notes on this clone: The sample contains more than one DNA sequence encoding this CDR3. The genes are TRBV7-6 and TRBJ2-7, with 7 bases aligning to TRBD2. The CDR3 loop spans 15 amino acids. Germline loops: CDR1 SGHVS, CDR2 FNYEAQ. With V trimmed by 2 bases and J by 0 bases, 4 bases remained unmatched. In DNA, the CDR3 is TGTGCCAGCAGCTTATCAGGCGGGAGCTCCTACGAGCAGTACTTC. This gives the protein CASSLSGGSSYEQYF. Complete variable domain (other parts from reference TRBV7-6 and TRBJ2-7): GAGVSQSPRYKVTKRGQDVALRCDPISGHVSLYWYRQALGQGPEFLTYFNYEAQQDKSGLPNDRFSAERPEGSISTLTIQRTEQRDSAMYRCASSLSGGSSYEQYFGPGTRLTVT.

The chain couples TRBV15 to TRBJ2-1, with TRBD2 matching over 9 bases. The CDR3 has 15 residues. The V and J ends lost 3 bases and 3 bases, in that order; junction bases with no gene match: 3. Germline lookup yields CDR1 LNHNV and CDR2 YYDKDF (reference sequence). CDR3: CATSRGLAGYNEQFF. CDR3 nucleotide sequence: TGTGCCACCAGCAGGGGACTAGCAGGCTACAATGAGCAGTTCTTC.

The V call is TRBV10-3, the J call TRBJ2-6; D is ambiguous. Trimming cost V 0 bases and J 2 bases, with 2 bases left between them. Germline V CDR1 and CDR2: ENHRY, SYGVKD. CDR3 length: 14 amino acids. The DNA for the CDR3 is TGTGCCATCAGTGAGTCCCCTGGGGCCAACGTCCTGACTTTC. Encoded protein: CAISESPGANVLTF.